The 8 T cell receptor beta chains reported below all come from one sample, sequenced in a study of human T cells and chemical hapten exposure (dated by TCRdb to the early 2020s). Libraries were built with RACE. Reads for this sample came from a NextSeq 500. TCRdb took the public reads, trimmed them with fastp at Q25, ran MiXCR for clone calling and kept in-frame beta chains. Rows are unified per CDR3 protein, each entry keeping the most common DNA and genes. This sample has 75,000 to 100,000 distinct CDR3 sequences in its table, and over 9.5% of those were observed once. The top ten hold 3% to 4% of the sample. The time point label corresponds to: patch test 1, 2 weeks after DPC sensitization. The meaning of the sample's treatment or condition label: therapeutic diphenylcyclopropenone sensitization with weekly scalp DPC. The material was whole blood, obtained in connection with sensitization to the hapten diphenylcyclopropenone (DPC). The receptor set was obtained from a woman aged 60 to 75 with alopecia areata. Some clones in this sample may be carry-over from other donors' samples.

This chain uses TRBV2 with TRBJ1-6, with TRBD1 matching over 7 bases. Germline CDR1 is SNHLY and CDR2 is FYNNEI. This CDR3 has 16 amino acids. The V gene end was trimmed by 5 bases and the J gene end by 7 bases; junction bases not matched to a gene: 11. The CDR3 coding sequence is TGTGCCAGCAGTTTCTCCGGGACAGAGAACAATTCACCCCTCCACTTT. It is translated as CASSFSGTENNSPLHF. The full variable domain, its missing parts supplied by reference TRBV2 and TRBJ1-6, is EPEVTQTPSHQVTQMGQEVILRCVPISNHLYFYWYRQILGQKVEFLVSFYNNEISEKSEIFDDQFSVERPDGSNFTLKIRSTKLEDSAMYFCASSFSGTENNSPLHFGNGTRLTVT.

This chain connects TRBV18 to TRBJ1-2; possible D gene TRBD1, 5 bases. Germline lookup yields CDR1 KGHSH and CDR2 LQKENI. Trimming took 1 base from V and 3 from J, leaving 12 bases between them. The CDR3 contains 15 residues. The CDR3 bases are TGTGCCAGCTCACCACGAGCCAGGGAGGACTATGGCTACACCTTC. Protein product: CASSPRAREDYGYTF.

The table lists this clonotype with many counts. V usage is TRBV19 and J usage is TRBJ1-6, with D unresolved. The CDR3 extends over 18 amino acids. V shed 5 bases and J shed 0 bases, with 17 bases lying between them. Per the germline V gene, CDR1 is LNHDA and CDR2 is SQIVND (reference sequence). CDR3 DNA sequence: TGTGCCAGTAGTCATTTATCCGCCGGGAGCTCCTATAATTCACCCCTCCACTTT. It is translated as CASSHLSAGSSYNSPLHF.

Ten or more counts support this clonotype. The chain joins TRBV30 to TRBJ1-1, with a tentative D call TRBD1 (5 bases). V gave up 0 bases and J gave up 0 bases, with 17 bases separating them. Germline loops: CDR1 GTSNPN, CDR2 SVGIG (reference sequence). The CDR3 is 17 residues long. The CDR3 is CAWSVGGTYHLNTEAFF. The CDR3 DNA follows: TGTGCCTGGAGTGTGGGGGGGACCTACCATTTGAACACTGAAGCTTTCTTT.

The table lists this clonotype with many counts. The rearrangement links TRBV2 to TRBJ1-5, with D hard to call. The CDR3 contains 13 residues. Per the germline V gene, CDR1 is SNHLY and CDR2 is FYNNEI. The ends were cut back, 7 bases at V and 0 bases at J, with 7 bases in the middle. The CDR3: CASTGTSNQPQHF. Written as DNA, the CDR3 is TGTGCCAGCACTGGAACTAGCAATCAGCCCCAGCATTTT.

The CDR3 loop reads CASSLYSPNTEAFF. The DNA for the CDR3 is TGCGCCAGCAGCCTCTACAGCCCGAACACTGAAGCTTTCTTT. The rearrangement uses TRBV5-1 and TRBJ1-1; D gene unclear. V lost 4 bases and J 1 base, leaving 11 bases between the germline ends. The CDR3 is 14 residues long. From germline, CDR1 is SGHRS and CDR2 YFSETQ.

This clonotype was counted only a few times. The chain employs TRBV2 and TRBJ1-1, with D possibly matching TRBD1 (6 bases). The CDR3 is made up of 13 amino acids. Per germline, CDR1 SNHLY and CDR2 FYNNEI. The V end was cut by 7 bases, the J end by 1 base, with 10 bases between. This chain's CDR3 is CASMGQANTEAFF. CDR3 DNA: TGTGCCAGCATGGGACAAGCGAACACTGAAGCTTTCTTT. Supplemented by reference TRBV2 and TRBJ1-1, the full variable domain reads EPEVTQTPSHQVTQMGQEVILRCVPISNHLYFYWYRQILGQKVEFLVSFYNNEISEKSEIFDDQFSVERPDGSNFTLKIRSTKLEDSAMYFCASMGQANTEAFFGQGTRLTVV.

This clonotype has at least ten counts. CDR3 sequence reads: CASRKGQAAGETQYF. As DNA, the CDR3 is TGTGCCAGCAGGAAAGGACAGGCGGCCGGTGAGACCCAGTACTTC. The chain is built from TRBV2 and TRBJ2-5; 7 positions agree with TRBD1. Germline CDR1 SNHLY, CDR2 FYNNEI. CDR3 size: 15 residues. V trimming: 6 bases; J trimming: 5 bases; junction bases outside the gene matches: 12.